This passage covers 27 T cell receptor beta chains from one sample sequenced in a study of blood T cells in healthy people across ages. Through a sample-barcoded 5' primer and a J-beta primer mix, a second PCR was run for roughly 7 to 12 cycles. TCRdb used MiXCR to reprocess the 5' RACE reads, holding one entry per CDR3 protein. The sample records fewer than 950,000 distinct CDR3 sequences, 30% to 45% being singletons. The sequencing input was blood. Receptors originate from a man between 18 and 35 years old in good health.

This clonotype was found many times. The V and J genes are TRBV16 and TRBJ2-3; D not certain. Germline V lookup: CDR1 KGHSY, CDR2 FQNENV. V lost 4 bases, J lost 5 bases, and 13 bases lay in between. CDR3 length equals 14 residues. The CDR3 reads CASSLSGTVDTQYF. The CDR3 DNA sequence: TGTGCCAGCAGCCTCTCGGGCACCGTAGATACGCAGTATTTT.

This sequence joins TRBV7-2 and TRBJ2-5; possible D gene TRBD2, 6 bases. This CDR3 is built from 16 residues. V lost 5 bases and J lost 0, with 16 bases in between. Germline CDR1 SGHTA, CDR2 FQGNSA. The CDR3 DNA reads TGTGCCAGCAGCCACCAAGCGGGCACGTACCAAGAGACCCAGTACTTC. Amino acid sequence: CASSHQAGTYQETQYF.

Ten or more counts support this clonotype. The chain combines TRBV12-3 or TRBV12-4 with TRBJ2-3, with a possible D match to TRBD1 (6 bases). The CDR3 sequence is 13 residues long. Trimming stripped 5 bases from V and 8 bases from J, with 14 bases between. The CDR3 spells CASSLKDRGTQYF. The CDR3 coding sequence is TGTGCCAGCAGTCTTAAGGACAGAGGTACGCAGTATTTT.

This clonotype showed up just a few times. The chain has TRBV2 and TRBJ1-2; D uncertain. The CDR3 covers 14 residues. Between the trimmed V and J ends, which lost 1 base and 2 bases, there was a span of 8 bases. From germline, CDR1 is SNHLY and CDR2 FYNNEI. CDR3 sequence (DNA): TGTGCCAGCAGTGAAGGGGTACAGAACTATGGCTACACCTTC. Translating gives CASSEGVQNYGYTF.

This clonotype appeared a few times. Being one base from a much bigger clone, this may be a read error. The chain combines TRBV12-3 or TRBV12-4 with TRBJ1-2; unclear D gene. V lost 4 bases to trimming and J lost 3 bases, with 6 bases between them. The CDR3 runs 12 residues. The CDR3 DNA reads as TGTGCCAGCAGTTATGGGGACTATGGCTACACCTTC. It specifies CASSYGDYGYTF.

The CDR3 reads CASRGAAYEQYF. CDR3 DNA sequence: TGTGCCAGCAGAGGGGCCGCCTACGAGCAGTACTTC. The rearrangement links TRBV2 to TRBJ2-7, with a tentative D call TRBD1 (5 bases). CDR3 length: 12 residues. Germline-derived CDR1 and CDR2 are SNHLY and FYNNEI. The germline V and J ends were trimmed by 6 bases and 2 bases, with 8 bases remaining between them.

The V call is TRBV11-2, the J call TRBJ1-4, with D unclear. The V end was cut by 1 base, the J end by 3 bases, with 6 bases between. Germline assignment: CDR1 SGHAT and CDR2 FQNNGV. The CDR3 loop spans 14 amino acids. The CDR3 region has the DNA TGTGCCAGCAGCTTAGTAGCGGCTAATGAAAAACTGTTTTTT. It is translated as CASSLVAANEKLFF.

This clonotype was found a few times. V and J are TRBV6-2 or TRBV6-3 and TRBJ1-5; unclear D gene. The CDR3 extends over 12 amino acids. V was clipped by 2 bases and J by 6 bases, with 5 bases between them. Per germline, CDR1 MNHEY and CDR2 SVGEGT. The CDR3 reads CASSYGLQPQHF. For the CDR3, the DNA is TGTGCCAGCAGTTACGGTCTTCAGCCCCAGCATTTT.

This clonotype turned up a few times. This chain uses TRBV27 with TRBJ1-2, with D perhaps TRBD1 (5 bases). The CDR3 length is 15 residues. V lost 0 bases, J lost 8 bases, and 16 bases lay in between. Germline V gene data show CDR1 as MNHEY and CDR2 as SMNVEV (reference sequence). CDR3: CASSLSSAGRKGYTF. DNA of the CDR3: TGTGCCAGCAGTTTATCCTCGGCAGGGCGAAAGGGCTACACCTTC.

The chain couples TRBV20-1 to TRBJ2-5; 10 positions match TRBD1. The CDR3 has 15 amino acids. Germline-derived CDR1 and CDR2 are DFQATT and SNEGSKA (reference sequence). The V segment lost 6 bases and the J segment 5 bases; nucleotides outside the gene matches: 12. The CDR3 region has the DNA TGCAGTGCGGAGCCCGGGACAGGGGAGAGGGAGACCCAGTACTTC. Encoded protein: CSAEPGTGERETQYF.

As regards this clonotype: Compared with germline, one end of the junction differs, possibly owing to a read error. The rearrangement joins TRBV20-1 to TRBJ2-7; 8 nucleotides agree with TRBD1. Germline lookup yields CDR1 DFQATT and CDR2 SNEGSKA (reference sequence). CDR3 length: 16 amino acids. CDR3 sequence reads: CGARDRRRDRTYEQYF. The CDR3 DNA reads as TGCGGTGCTAGAGATCGAAGAAGGGACAGGACCTACGAGCAGTACTTC.

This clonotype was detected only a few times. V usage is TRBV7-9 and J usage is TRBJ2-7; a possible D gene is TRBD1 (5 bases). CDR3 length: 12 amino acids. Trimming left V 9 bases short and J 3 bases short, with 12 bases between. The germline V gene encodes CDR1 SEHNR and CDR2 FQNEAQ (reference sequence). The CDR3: CASSTGFYEQYF. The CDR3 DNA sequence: TGTGCCAGTAGCACAGGTTTCTACGAGCAGTACTTC.

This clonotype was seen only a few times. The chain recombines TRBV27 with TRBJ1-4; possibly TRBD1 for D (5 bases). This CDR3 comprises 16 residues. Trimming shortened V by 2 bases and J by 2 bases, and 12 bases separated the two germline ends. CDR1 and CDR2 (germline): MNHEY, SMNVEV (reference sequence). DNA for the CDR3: TGTGCCAGCAGTTTAGTTGGGGCATCGACTAATGAAAAACTGTTTTTT. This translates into CASSLVGASTNEKLFF.

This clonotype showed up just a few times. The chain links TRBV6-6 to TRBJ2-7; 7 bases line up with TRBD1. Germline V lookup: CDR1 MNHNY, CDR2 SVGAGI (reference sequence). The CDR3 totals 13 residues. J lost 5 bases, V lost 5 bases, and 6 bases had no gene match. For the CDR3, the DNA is TGTGCCAGCAGTGATGGGACAGTGGACGAGCAGTACTTC. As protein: CASSDGTVDEQYF.

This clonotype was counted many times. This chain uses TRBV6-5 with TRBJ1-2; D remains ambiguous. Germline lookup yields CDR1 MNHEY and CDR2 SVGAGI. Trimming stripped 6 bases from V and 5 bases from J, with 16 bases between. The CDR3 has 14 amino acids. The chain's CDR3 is CASRSPGSLYGYTF. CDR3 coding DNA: TGTGCCAGCAGATCCCCGGGTTCGTTATATGGCTACACCTTC.

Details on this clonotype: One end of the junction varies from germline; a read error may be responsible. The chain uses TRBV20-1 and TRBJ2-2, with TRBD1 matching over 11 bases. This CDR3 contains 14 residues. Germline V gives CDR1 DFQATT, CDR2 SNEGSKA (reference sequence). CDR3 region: CSARTGGNTRELFF. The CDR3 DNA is TGCAGTGCCCGGACAGGGGGCAACACCAGGGAGCTGTTTTTT.

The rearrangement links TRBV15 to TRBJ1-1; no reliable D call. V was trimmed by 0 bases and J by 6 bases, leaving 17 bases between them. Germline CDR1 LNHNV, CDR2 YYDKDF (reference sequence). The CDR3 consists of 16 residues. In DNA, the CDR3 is TGTGCCACCAGCAGAGAGGTTTCTGGAATTTCGCCTGAAGCTTTCTTT. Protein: CATSREVSGISPEAFF. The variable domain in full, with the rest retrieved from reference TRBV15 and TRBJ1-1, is DAMVIQNPRYQVTQFGKPVTLSCSQTLNHNVMYWYQQKSSQAPKLLFHYYDKDFNNEADTPDNFQSRRPNTSFCFLDIRSPGLGDTAMYLCATSREVSGISPEAFFGQGTRLTVV.

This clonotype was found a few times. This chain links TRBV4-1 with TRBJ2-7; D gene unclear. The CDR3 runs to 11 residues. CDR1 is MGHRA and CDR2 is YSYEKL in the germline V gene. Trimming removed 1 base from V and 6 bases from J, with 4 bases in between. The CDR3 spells CASSQGVEQYF. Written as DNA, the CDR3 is TGCGCCAGCAGCCAAGGGGTCGAGCAGTACTTC.

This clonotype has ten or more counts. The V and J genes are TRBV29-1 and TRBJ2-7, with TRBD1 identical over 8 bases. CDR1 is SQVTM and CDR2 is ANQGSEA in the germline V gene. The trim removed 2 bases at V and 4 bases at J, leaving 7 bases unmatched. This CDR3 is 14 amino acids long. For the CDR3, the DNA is TGCAGCGTTGAATCGGACAGGGACCGGTACGAGCAGTACTTC. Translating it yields CSVESDRDRYEQYF.

As DNA, the CDR3 is TGTGCCAGTGGGACAGACTCTGGGGCCAACGTCCTGACTTTC. It translates to CASGTDSGANVLTF. V and J are TRBV19 and TRBJ2-6, with 7 bases identical to TRBD1. Germline V gene lookup returns CDR1 LNHDA and CDR2 SQIVND (reference sequence). The CDR3 is 14 residues long. V was clipped by 8 bases and J by 0 bases; unmatched bases: 1.

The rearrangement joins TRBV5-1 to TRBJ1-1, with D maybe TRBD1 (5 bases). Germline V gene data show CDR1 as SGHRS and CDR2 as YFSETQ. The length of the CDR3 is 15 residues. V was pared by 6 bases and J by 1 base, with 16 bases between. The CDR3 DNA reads TGCGCCAGCAAGGGGAGGCTGATAGGGAACACTGAAGCTTTCTTT. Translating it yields CASKGRLIGNTEAFF.

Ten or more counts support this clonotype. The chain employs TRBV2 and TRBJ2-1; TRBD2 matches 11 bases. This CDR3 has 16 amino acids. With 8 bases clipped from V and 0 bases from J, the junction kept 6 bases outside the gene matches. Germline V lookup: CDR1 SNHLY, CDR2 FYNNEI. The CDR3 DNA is TGTGCCAGCCTGACTAGCGGGGCGTTCTCCTACAATGAGCAGTTCTTC. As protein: CASLTSGAFSYNEQFF.

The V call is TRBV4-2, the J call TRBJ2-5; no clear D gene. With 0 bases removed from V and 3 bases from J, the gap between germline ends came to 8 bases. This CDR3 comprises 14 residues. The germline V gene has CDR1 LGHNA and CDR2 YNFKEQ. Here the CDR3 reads CASSQEGSEETQYF. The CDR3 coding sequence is TGTGCCAGCAGCCAAGAGGGCAGTGAAGAGACCCAGTACTTC.

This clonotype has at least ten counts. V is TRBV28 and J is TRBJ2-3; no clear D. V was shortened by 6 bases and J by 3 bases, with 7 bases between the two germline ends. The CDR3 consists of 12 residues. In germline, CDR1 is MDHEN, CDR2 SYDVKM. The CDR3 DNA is TGTGCCAGCAGCTCCCCAACAGATACGCAGTATTTT. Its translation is CASSSPTDTQYF.

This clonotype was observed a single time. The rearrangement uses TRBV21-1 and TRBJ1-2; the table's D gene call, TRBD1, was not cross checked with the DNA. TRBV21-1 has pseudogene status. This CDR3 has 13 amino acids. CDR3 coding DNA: TGTGCCAGCAGCATCCGGACAGGGGATGGCTACACCTTC. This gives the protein CASSIRTGDGYTF.

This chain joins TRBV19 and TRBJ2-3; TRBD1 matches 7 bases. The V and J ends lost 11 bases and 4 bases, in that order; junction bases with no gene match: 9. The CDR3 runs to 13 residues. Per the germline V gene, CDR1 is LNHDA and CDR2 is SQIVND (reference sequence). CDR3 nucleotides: TGTGCCGGGATAGTTCAGGGGGCAGATACGCAGTATTTT. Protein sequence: CAGIVQGADTQYF.

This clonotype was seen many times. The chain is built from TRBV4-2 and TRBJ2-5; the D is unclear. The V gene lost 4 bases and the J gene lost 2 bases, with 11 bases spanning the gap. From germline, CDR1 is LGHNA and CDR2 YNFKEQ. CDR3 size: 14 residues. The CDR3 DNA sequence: TGTGCCAGCAGCCCGACAATCAGGCAAGAGACCCAGTACTTC. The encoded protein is CASSPTIRQETQYF.